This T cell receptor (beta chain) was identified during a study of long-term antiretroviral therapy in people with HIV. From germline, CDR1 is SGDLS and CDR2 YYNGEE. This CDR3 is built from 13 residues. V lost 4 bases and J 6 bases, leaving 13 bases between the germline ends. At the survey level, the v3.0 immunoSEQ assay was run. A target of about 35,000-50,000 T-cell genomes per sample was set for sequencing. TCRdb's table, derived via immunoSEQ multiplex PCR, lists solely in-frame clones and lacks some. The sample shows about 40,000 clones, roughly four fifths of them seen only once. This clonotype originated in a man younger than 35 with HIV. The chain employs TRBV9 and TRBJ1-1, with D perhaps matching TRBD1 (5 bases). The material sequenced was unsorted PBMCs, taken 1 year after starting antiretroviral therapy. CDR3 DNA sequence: TGTGCCAGCAGCCCATACACGGGGGCTGAAGCTTTCTTT. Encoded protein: CASSPYTGAEAFF.